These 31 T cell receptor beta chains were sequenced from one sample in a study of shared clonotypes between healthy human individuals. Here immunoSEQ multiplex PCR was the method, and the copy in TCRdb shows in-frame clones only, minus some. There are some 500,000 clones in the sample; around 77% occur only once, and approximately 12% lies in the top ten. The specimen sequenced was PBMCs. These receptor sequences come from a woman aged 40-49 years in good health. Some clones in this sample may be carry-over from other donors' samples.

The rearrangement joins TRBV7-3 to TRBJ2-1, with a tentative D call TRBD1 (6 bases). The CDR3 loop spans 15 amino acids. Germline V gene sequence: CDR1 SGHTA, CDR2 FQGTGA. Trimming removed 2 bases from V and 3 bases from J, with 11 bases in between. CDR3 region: CASSLQSGDYNEQFF. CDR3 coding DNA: TGTGCCAGCAGCTTACAGTCAGGGGACTACAATGAGCAGTTCTTC.

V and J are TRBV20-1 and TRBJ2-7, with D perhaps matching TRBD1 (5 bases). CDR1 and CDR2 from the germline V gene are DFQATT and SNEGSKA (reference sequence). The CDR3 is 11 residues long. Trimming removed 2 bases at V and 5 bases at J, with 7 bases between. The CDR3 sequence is CSARSGHEQYF. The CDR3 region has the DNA TGCAGTGCTAGATCAGGGCACGAGCAGTACTTC.

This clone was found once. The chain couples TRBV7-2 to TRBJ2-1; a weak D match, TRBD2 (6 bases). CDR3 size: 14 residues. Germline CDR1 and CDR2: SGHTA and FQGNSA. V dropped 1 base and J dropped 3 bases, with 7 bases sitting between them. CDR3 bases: TGTGCCAGCAGCTTAGACGGGAGCTACAATGAGCAGTTCTTC. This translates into CASSLDGSYNEQFF.

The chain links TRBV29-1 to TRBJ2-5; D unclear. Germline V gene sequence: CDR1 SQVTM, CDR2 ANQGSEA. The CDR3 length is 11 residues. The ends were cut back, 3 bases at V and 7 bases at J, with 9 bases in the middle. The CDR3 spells CSVERGGTQYF. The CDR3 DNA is TGCAGCGTTGAGCGCGGCGGGACCCAGTACTTC.

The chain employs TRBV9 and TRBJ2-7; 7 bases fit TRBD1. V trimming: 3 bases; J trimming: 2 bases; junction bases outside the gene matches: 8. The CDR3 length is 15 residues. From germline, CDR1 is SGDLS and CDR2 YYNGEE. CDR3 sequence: CASSATRDSPYEQYF. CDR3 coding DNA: TGTGCCAGCAGCGCCACCCGGGACAGCCCCTACGAGCAGTACTTC.

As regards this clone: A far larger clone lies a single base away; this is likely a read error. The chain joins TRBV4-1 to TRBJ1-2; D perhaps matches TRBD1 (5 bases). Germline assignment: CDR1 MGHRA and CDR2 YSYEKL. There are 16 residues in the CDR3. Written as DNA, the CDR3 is TGCGCCAGCACCCAATGGGGGGGGTCTGGTAACCATGGCTACACCTTC. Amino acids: CASTQWGGSGNHGYTF.

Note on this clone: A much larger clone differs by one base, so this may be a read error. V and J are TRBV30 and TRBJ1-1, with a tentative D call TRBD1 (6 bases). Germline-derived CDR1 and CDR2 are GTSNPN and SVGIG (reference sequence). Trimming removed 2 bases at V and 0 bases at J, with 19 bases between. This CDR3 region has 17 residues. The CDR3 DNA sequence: TGTGCCTGGAGTCCCCCAGGGGCCAACTTCATGAACACTGAAGCTTTCTTT. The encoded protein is CAWSPPGANFMNTEAFF.

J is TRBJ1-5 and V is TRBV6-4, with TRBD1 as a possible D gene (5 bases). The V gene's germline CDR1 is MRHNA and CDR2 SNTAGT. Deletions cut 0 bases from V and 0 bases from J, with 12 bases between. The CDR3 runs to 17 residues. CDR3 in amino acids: CASSDSGERGSNQPQHF. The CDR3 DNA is TGTGCCAGCAGTGACTCTGGGGAAAGGGGTAGCAATCAGCCCCAGCATTTT.

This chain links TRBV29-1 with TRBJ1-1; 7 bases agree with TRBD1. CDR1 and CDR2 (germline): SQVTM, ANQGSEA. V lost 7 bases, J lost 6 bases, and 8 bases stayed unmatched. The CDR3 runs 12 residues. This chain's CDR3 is CSAQGGAAEAFF. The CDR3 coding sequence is TGCAGCGCCCAAGGGGGCGCCGCTGAAGCTTTCTTT.

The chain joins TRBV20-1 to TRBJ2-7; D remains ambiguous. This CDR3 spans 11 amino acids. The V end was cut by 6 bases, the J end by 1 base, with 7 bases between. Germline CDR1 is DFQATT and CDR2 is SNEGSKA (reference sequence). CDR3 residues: CSAGQSYEQYF. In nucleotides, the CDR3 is TGCAGTGCAGGTCAGTCCTACGAGCAGTACTTC.

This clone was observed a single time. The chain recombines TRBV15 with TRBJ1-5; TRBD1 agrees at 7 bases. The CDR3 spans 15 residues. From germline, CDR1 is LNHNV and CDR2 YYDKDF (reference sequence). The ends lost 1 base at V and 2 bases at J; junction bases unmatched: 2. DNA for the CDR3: TGTGCCACCAGCAGAGTCGGGACAGGCAATCAGCCCCAGCATTTT. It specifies CATSRVGTGNQPQHF.

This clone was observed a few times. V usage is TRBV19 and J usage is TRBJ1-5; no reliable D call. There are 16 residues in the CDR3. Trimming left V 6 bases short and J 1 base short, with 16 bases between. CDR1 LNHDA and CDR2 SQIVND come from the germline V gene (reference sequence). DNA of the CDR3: TGTGCCAGTAGCCCTCCTCCCTATGACAGCAATCAGCCCCAGCATTTT. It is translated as CASSPPPYDSNQPQHF.

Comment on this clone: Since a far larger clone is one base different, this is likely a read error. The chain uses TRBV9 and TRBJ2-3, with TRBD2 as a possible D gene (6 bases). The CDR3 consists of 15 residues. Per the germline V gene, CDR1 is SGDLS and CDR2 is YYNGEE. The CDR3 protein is CAGSVSGLSTDTQYF. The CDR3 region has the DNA TGTGCCGGCAGCGTAAGCGGGCTTAGCACAGATACGCAGTATTTT.

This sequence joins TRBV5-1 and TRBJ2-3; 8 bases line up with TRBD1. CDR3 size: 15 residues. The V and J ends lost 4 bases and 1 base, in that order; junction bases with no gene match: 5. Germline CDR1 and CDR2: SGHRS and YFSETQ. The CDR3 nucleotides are TGCGCCAGCAGCCGCCCGGGACAGGGCACAGATACGCAGTATTTT. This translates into CASSRPGQGTDTQYF.

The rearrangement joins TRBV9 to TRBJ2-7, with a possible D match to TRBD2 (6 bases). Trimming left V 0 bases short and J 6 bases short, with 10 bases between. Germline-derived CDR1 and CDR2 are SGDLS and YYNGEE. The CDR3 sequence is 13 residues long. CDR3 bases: TGTGCCAGCAGCGTAGCATGGAGGGGCGAGCAGTACTTC. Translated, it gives CASSVAWRGEQYF.

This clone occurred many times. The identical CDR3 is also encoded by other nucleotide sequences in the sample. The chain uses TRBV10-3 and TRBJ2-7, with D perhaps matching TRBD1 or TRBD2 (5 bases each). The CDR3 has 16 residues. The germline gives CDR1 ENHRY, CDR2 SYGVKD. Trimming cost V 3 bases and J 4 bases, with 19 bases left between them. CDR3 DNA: TGTGCCATCAGTGACCCAGCGTCCGGGACCCAATACGAGCAGTACTTC. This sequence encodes CAISDPASGTQYEQYF.

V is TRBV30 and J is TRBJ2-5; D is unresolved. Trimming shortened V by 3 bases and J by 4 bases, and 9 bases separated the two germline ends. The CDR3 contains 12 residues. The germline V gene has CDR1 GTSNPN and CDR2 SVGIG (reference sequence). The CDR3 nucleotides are TGTGCCTGGAGGCCGCGAGGAGAGACCCAGTACTTC. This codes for CAWRPRGETQYF.

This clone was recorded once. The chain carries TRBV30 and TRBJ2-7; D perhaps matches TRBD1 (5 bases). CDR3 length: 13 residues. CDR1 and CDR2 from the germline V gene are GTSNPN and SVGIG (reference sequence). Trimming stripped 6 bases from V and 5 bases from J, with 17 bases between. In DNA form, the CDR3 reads TGTGCCTGCCTGGGGCAGGGAACCCACGAGCAGTACTTC. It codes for CACLGQGTHEQYF.

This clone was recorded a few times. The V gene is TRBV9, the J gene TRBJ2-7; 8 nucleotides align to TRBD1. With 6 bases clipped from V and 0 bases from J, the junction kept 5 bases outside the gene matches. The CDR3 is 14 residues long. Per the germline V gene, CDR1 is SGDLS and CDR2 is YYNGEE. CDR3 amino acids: CASTRGQDSYEQYF. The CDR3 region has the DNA TGTGCCAGCACGCGGGGACAGGACTCCTACGAGCAGTACTTC.

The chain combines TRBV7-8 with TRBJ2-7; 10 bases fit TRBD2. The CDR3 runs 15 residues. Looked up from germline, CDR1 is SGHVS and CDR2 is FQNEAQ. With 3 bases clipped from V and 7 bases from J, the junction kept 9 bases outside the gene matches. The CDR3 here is CASSFRSGGSREQYF. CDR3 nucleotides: TGTGCCAGCAGCTTTCGTAGCGGGGGGTCCCGGGAGCAGTACTTC. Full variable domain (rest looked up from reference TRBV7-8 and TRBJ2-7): GAGVSQSPRYKVAKRGQDVALRCDPISGHVSLFWYQQALGQGPEFLTYFQNEAQLDKSGLPSDRFFAERPEGSVSTLKIQRTQQEDSAVYLCASSFRSGGSREQYFGPGTRLTVT.

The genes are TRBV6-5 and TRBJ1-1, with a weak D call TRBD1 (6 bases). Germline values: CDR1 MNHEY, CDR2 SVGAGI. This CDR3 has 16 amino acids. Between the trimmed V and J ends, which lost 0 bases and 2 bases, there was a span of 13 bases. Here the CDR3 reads CASSYSRTEINTEAFF. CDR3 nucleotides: TGTGCCAGCAGTTACTCCAGGACAGAGATAAACACTGAAGCTTTCTTT.

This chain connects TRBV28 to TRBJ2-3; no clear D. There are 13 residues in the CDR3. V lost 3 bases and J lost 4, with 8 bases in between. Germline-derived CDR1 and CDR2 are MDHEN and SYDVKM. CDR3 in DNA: TGTGCCAGCAGTTTTTTGACTTCAGATACGCAGTATTTT. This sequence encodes CASSFLTSDTQYF.

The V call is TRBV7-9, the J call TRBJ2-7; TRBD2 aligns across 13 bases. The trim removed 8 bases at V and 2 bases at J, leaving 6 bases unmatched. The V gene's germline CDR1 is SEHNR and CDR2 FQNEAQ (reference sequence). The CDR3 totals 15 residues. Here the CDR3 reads CASGTSGRAAYEQYF. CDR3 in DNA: TGTGCCAGCGGAACTAGCGGGAGGGCGGCCTACGAGCAGTACTTC.

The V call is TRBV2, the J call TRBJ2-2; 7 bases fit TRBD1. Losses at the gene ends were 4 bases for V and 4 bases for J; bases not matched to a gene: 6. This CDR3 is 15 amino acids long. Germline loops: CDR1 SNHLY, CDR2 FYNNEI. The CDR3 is CASSGRQGTTGELFF. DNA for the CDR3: TGTGCCAGCAGTGGGAGACAGGGAACCACCGGGGAGCTGTTTTTT. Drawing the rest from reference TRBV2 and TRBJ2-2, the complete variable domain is EPEVTQTPSHQVTQMGQEVILRCVPISNHLYFYWYRQILGQKVEFLVSFYNNEISEKSEIFDDQFSVERPDGSNFTLKIRSTKLEDSAMYFCASSGRQGTTGELFFGEGSRLTVL.

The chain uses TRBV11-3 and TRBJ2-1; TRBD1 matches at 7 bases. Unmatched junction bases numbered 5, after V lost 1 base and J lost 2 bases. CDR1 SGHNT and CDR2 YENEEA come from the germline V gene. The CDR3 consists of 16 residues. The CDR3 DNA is TGTGCCAGCAGCTTAGCAGGGGGTTTTCCCTACAATGAGCAGTTCTTC. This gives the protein CASSLAGGFPYNEQFF.

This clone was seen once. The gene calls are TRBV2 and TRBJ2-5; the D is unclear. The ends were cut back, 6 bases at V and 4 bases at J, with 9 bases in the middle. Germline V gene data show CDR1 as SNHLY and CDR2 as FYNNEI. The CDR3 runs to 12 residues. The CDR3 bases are TGTGCCAGCAGCATCTTTATAGAGACCCAGTACTTC. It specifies CASSIFIETQYF.

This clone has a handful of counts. Here the CDR3 reads CASSSGLIPYEQYF. CDR3 sequence (DNA): TGTGCCAGCAGCTCCGGACTAATCCCCTACGAGCAGTACTTC. This chain links TRBV11-2 with TRBJ2-7; possible D gene TRBD2, 6 bases. The germline V and J ends were trimmed by 4 bases and 2 bases, with 12 bases remaining between them. Germline V gene lookup returns CDR1 SGHAT and CDR2 FQNNGV. The CDR3 consists of 14 residues. The full variable domain, in which reference TRBV11-2 and TRBJ2-7 provide the parts outside the CDR3, is EAGVAQSPRYKIIEKRQSVAFWCNPISGHATLYWYQQILGQGPKLLIQFQNNGVVDDSQLPKDRFSAERLKGVDSTLKIQPAKLEDSAVYLCASSSGLIPYEQYFGPGTRLTVT.

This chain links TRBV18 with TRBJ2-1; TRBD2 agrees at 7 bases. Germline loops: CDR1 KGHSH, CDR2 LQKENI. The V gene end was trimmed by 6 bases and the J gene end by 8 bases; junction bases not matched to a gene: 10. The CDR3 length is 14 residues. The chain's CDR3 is CASSRTIGGDEQFF. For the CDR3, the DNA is TGTGCCAGCTCCCGCACCATTGGGGGGGATGAGCAGTTCTTC.

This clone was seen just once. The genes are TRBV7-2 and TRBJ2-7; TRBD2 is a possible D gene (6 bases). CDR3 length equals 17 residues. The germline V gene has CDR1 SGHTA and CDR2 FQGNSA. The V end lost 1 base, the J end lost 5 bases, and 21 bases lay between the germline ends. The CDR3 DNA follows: TGTGCCAGCAGCTTAGTCGGGCTAGCGCCCCCCGAGGACGAGCAGTACTTC. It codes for CASSLVGLAPPEDEQYF.

The chain's CDR3 is CASSQGLPGSVFAGELFF. The CDR3 bases are TGTGCCAGCAGCCAAGGGCTACCGGGGAGTGTTTTCGCCGGGGAGCTGTTTTTT. This chain links TRBV4-2 with TRBJ2-2; D might be TRBD2 (5 bases). CDR3 length: 18 residues. The V end lost 1 base, the J end lost 6 bases, and 21 bases lay between the germline ends. Germline V gene lookup returns CDR1 LGHNA and CDR2 YNFKEQ.

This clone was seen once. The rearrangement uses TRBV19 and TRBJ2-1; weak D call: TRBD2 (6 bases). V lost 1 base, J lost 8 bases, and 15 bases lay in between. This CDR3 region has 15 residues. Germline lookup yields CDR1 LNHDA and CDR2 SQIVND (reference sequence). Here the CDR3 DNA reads TGTGCCAGTAGTATAGGGAGGGGAATAGACGATGAGCAGTTCTTC. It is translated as CASSIGRGIDDEQFF.